This TCR beta chain was recorded in a study of T cells in Graves' hyperthyroidism and ophthalmopathy. Turning to this clonotype: Compared with germline, one end of the junction differs, possibly owing to a read error.

This CDR3 is built from 14 residues. Germline lookup yields CDR1 LNHDA and CDR2 SQIVND (reference sequence). Researchers amplified the TCR beta CDR3 regions from RNA transcripts. RT-PCR in the first round (using the HTBI primer set) targeted the TCR CDR3. From the multiplex PCR reads, TCRdb called clonotypes with MiXCR, one entry per CDR3 protein. The table includes a few hundred thousand distinct CDR3 sequences, just over 45% detected once. The chain links TRBV19 to TRBJ2-7; 7 bases align to TRBD1. The sample was peripheral blood or thyroid tissue (not recorded which). The TCR comes from an adult woman with Graves' disease, either hyperthyroidism or ophthalmopathy (not recorded which). CDR3 protein: CASSIQGMGYEKYF. CDR3 sequence (DNA): TGTGCCAGTAGCATACAGGGGATGGGATACGAGAAGTACTTC.